This TCR beta chain was retrieved from a study of blood T cell repertoires in COVID-19. Study-level information: COVID-19 samples collected from the United States, Italy and Spain covered acute and convalescent phases. The cDNA or gDNA used as material had been derived from T cells, B-cell-depleted T cells, or PBMCs.

Per the study methods: Reference gene primer amplification in the assay estimated nucleated cell counts. Repertoires were generated with immunoSEQ multiplex PCR, while TCRdb's copy carries only in-frame clones and drops some. V and J calls and clone size are those listed in that table; D and trimming were worked out from the DNA. The data show around 130,000 clones, roughly 90% seen once. The clonotype originates from a man in his 70s with active COVID-19. The sequencing input was peripheral blood.

In DNA, the CDR3 is TGCGCCAGCAGCCACGGATCTCAAGGGGCCCAAGAGACCCAGTACTTC. Translating it yields CASSHGSQGAQETQYF. This sequence joins TRBV4-1 and TRBJ2-5; D possibly corresponds to TRBD1 (5 bases). The CDR3 loop spans 16 amino acids. Per the germline V gene, CDR1 is MGHRA and CDR2 is YSYEKL. V was shortened by 3 bases and J by 1 base, with 15 bases between the two germline ends.